A selection of T cell receptor beta chains follows, all from one sample in a study of T cell responses to AZD1222 COVID-19 vaccine. Sequenced by immunoSEQ multiplex PCR; TCRdb stores in-frame clones only, minus some. The profile shows about 110,000 clones, approximately 89% of them singletons. The source was peripheral blood, collected on day 0 of AZD1222 vaccination. These receptor sequences come from an adult in good health. The CDR3 runs from the conserved cysteine through the conserved F or W. The D gene is left open where the match is weak. Clone sizes are given selectively: once, few, many, or a class where the clone is expanded.

d_gene	j_gene	v_gene	abundance	CDR3nt	CDR3aa
.	TRBJ2-3	TRBV20-1	.	TGCAGTGCTAGAGAGCGGGATACGCAGTATTTT	CSARERDTQYF
.	TRBJ1-2	TRBV25-1	.	TGTGCCAGCAGTGACTTCTGCGGTGGCTACACCTTC	CASSDFCGGYTF
.	TRBJ1-6	TRBV18	.	TGTGCCAGCTCACATGGAACGGGGAATTCACCCCTCCACTTT	CASSHGTGNSPLHF
.	TRBJ2-5	TRBV4-3	.	TGCGCCAGCAGCCCCTCAAGAGGTTCAGAGACCCAGTACTTC	CASSPSRGSETQYF
.	TRBJ1-2	TRBV14	.	TGTGCCAGCAGCCAAGATGGGAGGGCAGGGAGGAAGTTGGATGGCTACACCTTC	CASSQDGRAGRKLDGYTF
TRBD1	TRBJ2-3	TRBV7-2	.	TGTGCCAGCAGCCCACAGGGGTTTAGCACAGATACGCAGTATTTT	CASSPQGFSTDTQYF
TRBD1	TRBJ1-1	TRBV19	.	TGTGCCAGTAGTATAGTGCCCCCTACGTTTGACAGGGTGCATACTGAAGCTTTCTTT	CASSIVPPTFDRVHTEAFF
TRBD1	TRBJ2-2	TRBV4-1	few	TGCGCCAGCAGCCACGCCGGGACAGGTACCGGGGAGCTGTTTTTT	CASSHAGTGTGELFF
.	TRBJ1-5	TRBV4-2	once	TGTGCCAGCAGCCAGGGGCTCCTTCCTAGCAATCAGCCCCAGCATTTT	CASSQGLLPSNQPQHF
.	TRBJ1-5	TRBV19	.	TGTGCCAGTACCCCGGACGGGAATCAGCCCCAGCATTTT	CASTPDGNQPQHF
.	TRBJ1-2	TRBV12-3/TRBV12-4	.	TGTGCCAGCAGTTTCCCCAGGCTCTATGGCTACACCTTC	CASSFPRLYGYTF
.	TRBJ2-7	TRBV6-1	.	TGTGCCAGCAGTGATTTTGGCAGGGGACGCGAGCAGTACTTC	CASSDFGRGREQYF
.	TRBJ1-4	TRBV18	.	TGTGCCAGCTCACCAGGGGTTAATGAAAAACTGTTTTTT	CASSPGVNEKLFF
.	TRBJ2-1	TRBV18	.	TGTGCCAGCTCAAGGCGGCTCAATGAGCAGTTCTTC	CASSRRLNEQFF
TRBD2	TRBJ2-7	TRBV6-2/TRBV6-3	.	TGTGCCAGCAGTTACTCGCGGGGGGTCTACGAGCAGTACTTC	CASSYSRGVYEQYF
.	TRBJ2-3	TRBV20-1	.	TGCAGTGCTAGTAATCCAGTAACTCTAGATACGCAGTATTTT	CSASNPVTLDTQYF
.	TRBJ2-5	TRBV10-3	.	TGTGCCATCAGTGATTCGACAGCGATGGTTGAGGCCCAGTACTTC	CAISDSTAMVEAQYF
TRBD1	TRBJ2-4	TRBV24-1	.	TGTGCCACCAGTCCCCCTGACGGAACAGGGGAAATTGGTTCCAAAAACATTCAGTACTTC	CATSPPDGTGEIGSKNIQYF
TRBD2	TRBJ2-1	TRBV27	.	TGTGCCAGCAGTTCTTTCCCTACTCTAGCGGGGGGGCCTCGTTACAATGAGCAGTTCTTC	CASSSFPTLAGGPRYNEQFF
.	TRBJ2-7	TRBV10-1	.	TGCGCCAGCAGTGAAGGACAGTTCCTGAGCTCCTACGAGCAGTACTTC	CASSEGQFLSSYEQYF
.	TRBJ2-2	TRBV5-5	.	TGTGCCAGCAGCTTTAACCTGGGGCTGGCCGGGGAGCTGTTTTTT	CASSFNLGLAGELFF
TRBD1	TRBJ1-1	TRBV12-5	.	TGTGCTAGTGGAAATACAGGGGGCAGGGCGAACACTGAAGCTTTCTTT	CASGNTGGRANTEAFF
TRBD1	TRBJ1-6	TRBV4-1	once	TGCGCCAGCCGGGAACAGGGGGCAAGATCCTATAATTCACCCCTCCACTTT	CASREQGARSYNSPLHF
TRBD1	TRBJ2-1	TRBV4-2	.	TGTGCCAGCAGCCAATTACCGGGACAGGACTACAATGAGCAGTTCTTC	CASSQLPGQDYNEQFF
.	TRBJ2-2	TRBV6-1	.	TGTGCCAGCAGTGAGGACGGACAGAACACCGGGGAGCTGTTTTTT	CASSEDGQNTGELFF